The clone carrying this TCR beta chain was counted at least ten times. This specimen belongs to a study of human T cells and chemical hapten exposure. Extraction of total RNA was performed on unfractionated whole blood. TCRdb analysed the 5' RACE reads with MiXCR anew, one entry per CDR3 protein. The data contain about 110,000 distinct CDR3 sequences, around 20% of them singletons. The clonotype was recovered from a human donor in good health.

The CDR3 region is CASSHAGLSMNTQYF. The CDR3 region has the DNA TGTGCCAGCAGTCATGCGGGGTTGAGCATGAATACGCAGTATTTT. V usage is TRBV27 and J usage is TRBJ2-3, with D maybe TRBD2 (6 bases). V lost 5 bases and J 7 bases, leaving 19 bases between the germline ends. The length of the CDR3 is 15 residues. Germline CDR1 and CDR2: MNHEY and SMNVEV (reference sequence).